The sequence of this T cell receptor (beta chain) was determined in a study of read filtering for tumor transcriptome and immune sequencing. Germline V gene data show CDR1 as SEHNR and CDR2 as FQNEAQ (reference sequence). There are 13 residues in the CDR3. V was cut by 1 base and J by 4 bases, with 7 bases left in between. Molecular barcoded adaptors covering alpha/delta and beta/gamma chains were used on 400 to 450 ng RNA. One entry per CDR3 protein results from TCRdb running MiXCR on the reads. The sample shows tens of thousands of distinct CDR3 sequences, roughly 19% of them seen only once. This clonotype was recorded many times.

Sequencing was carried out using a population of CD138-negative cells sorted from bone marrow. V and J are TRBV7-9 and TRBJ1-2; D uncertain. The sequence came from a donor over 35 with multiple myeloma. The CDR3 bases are TGTGCCAGCAGCTTAGGGACGTTCTATGGCTACACCTTC. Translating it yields CASSLGTFYGYTF. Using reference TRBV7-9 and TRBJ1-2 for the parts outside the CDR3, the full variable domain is DTGVSQNPRHKITKRGQNVTFRCDPISEHNRLYWYRQTLGQGPEFLTYFQNEAQLEKSRLLSDRFSAERPKGSFSTLEIQRTEQGDSAMYLCASSLGTFYGYTFGSGTRLTVV.